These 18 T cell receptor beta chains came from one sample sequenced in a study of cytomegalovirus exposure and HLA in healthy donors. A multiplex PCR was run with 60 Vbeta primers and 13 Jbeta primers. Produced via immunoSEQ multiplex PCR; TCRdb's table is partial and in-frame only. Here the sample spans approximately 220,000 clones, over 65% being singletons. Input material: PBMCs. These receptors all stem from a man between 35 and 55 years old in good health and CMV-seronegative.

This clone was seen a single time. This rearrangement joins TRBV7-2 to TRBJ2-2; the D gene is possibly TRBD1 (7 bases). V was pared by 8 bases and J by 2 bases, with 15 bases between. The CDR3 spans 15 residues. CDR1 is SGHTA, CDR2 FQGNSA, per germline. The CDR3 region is CASSRGQLNTGELFF. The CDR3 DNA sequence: TGTGCCAGCTCGCGGGGACAGCTAAACACCGGGGAGCTGTTTTTT.

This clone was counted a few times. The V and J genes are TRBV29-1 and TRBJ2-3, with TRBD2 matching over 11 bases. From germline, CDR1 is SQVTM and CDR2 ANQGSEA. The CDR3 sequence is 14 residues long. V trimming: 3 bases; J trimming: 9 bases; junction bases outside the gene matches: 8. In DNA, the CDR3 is TGCAGCGTTGACGGTAGCGGGGGGGCAGGCACGCAGTATTTT. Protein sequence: CSVDGSGGAGTQYF.

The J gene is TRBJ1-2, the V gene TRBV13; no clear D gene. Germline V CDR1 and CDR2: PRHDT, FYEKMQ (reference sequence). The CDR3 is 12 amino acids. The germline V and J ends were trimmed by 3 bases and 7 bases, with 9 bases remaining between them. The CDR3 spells CASSFGESGYTF. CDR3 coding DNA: TGTGCCAGCAGCTTCGGTGAAAGTGGCTACACCTTC.

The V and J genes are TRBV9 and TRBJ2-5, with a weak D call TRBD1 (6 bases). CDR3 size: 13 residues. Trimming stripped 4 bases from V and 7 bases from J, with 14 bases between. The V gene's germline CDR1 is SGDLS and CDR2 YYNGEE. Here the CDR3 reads CASSSDIGGTQYF. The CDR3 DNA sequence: TGTGCCAGCAGCTCGGACATAGGGGGGACCCAGTACTTC.

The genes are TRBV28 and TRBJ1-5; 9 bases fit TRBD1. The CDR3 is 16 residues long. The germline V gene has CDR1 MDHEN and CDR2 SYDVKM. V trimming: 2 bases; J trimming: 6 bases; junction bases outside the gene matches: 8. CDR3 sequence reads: CASSLLRGQGSQPQHF. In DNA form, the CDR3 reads TGTGCCAGCAGTTTACTTAGGGGACAGGGAAGTCAGCCCCAGCATTTT.

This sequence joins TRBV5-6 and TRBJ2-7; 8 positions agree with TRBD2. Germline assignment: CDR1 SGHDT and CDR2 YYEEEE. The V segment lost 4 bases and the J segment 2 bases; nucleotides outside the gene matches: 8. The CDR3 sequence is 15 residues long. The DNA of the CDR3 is TGTGCCAGCAGCGGGACGACTAGCGAGACCTACGAGCAGTACTTC. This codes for CASSGTTSETYEQYF.

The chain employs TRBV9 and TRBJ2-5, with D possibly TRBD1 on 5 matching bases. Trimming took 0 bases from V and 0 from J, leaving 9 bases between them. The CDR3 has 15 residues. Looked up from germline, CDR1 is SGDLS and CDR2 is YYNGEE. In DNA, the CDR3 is TGTGCCAGCAGCGTAGAAGGGGCATACCAAGAGACCCAGTACTTC. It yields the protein CASSVEGAYQETQYF.

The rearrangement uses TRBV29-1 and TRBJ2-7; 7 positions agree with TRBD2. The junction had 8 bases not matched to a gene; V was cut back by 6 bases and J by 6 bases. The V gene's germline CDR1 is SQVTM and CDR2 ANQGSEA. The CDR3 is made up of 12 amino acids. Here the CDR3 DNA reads TGCAGCGTAGACTCCCCGGGGGGCGAGCAGTACTTC. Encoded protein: CSVDSPGGEQYF.

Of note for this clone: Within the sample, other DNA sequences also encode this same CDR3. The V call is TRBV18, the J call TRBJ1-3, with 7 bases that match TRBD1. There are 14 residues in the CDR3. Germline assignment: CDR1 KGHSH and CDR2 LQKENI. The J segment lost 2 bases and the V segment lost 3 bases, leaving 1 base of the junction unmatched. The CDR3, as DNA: TGTGCCAGCTCACCTGACAGGGCTGGAAACACCATATATTTT. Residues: CASSPDRAGNTIYF.

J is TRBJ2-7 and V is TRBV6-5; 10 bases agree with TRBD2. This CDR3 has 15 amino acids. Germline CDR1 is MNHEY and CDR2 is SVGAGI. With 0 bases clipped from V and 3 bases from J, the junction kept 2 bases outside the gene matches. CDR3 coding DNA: TGTGCCAGCAGTTACTCCGGGACTAGCGTCTACGAGCAGTACTTC. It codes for CASSYSGTSVYEQYF.

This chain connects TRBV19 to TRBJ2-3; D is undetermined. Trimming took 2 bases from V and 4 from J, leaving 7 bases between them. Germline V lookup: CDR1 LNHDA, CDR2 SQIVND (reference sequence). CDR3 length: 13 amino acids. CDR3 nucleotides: TGTGCCAGTAGTATATCAGAGGCAGATACGCAGTATTTT. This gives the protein CASSISEADTQYF.

This CDR3 is CAISESWQNGYTF. The CDR3 nucleotides read TGTGCCATCAGTGAGTCCTGGCAAAATGGCTACACCTTC. The V call is TRBV10-3, the J call TRBJ1-2, with D unresolved. CDR1 is ENHRY, CDR2 SYGVKD, per germline. This CDR3 is built from 13 residues. Trimming left V 0 bases short and J 6 bases short, with 8 bases between.

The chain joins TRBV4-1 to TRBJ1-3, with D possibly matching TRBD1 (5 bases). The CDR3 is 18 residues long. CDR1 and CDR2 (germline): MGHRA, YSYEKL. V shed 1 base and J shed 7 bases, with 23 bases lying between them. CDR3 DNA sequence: TGCGCCAGCAGCCAAGGCTCCTGGGGCAGGGACTTTCGGAACACCATATATTTT. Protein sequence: CASSQGSWGRDFRNTIYF.

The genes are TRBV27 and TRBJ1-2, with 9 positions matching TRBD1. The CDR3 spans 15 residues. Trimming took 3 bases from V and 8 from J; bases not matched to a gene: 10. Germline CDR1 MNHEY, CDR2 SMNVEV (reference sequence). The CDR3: CASSFYGTGQRGYTF. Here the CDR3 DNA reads TGTGCCAGCAGTTTCTACGGGACAGGGCAGCGGGGCTACACCTTC.

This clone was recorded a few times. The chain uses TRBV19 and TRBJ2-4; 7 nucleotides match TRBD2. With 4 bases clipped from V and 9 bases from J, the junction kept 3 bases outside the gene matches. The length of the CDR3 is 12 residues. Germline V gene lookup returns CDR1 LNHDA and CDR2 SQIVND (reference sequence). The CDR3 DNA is TGTGCCAGTAGTAACCCGGGGGGCATTCAGTACTTC. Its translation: CASSNPGGIQYF.

CDR3: CASSPRGGNTEAFF. The CDR3 DNA reads TGTGCCAGCTCACCACGGGGAGGTAACACTGAAGCTTTCTTT. The genes are TRBV18 and TRBJ1-1; D is ambiguous. The CDR3 is 14 amino acids. Per the germline V gene, CDR1 is KGHSH and CDR2 is LQKENI. V gave up 1 base and J gave up 2 bases, with 8 bases separating them. The complete variable domain, with remaining parts taken from reference TRBV18 and TRBJ1-1, reads NAGVMQNPRHLVRRRGQEARLRCSPMKGHSHVYWYRQLPEEGLKFMVYLQKENIIDESGMPKERFSAEFPKEGPSILRIQQVVRGDSAAYFCASSPRGGNTEAFFGQGTRLTVV.

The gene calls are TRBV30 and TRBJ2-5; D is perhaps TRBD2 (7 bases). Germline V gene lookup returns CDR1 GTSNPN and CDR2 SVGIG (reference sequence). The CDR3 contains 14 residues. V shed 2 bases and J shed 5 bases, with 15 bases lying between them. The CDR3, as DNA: TGTGCCTGGAGTTATGGGGGGGCTGGGGAGACCCAGTACTTC. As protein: CAWSYGGAGETQYF.

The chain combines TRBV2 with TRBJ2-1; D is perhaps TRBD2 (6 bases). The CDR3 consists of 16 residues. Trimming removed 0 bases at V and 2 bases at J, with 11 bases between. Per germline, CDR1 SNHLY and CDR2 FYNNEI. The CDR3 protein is CASSEASGKTYNEQFF. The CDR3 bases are TGTGCCAGCAGTGAAGCTAGCGGAAAGACCTACAATGAGCAGTTCTTC.